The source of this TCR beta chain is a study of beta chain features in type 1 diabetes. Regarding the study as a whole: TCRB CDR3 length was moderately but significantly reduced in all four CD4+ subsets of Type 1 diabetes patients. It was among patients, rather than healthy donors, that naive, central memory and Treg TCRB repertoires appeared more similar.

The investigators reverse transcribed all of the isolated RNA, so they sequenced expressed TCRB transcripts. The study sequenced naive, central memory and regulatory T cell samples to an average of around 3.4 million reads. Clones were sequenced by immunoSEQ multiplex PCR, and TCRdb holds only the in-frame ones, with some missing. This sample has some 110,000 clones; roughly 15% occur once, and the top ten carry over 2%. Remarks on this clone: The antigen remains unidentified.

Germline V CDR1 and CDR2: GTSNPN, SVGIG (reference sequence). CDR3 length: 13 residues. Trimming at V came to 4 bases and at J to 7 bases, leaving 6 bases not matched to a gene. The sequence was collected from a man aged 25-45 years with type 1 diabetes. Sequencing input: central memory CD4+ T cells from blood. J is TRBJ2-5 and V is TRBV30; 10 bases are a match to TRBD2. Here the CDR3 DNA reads TGTGCCTGGAAACTAGCGGGGAGTGGGACCCAGTACTTC. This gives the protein CAWKLAGSGTQYF.